This TCR beta chain is from a study of blood T cell repertoires in COVID-19. Germline CDR1 reads GTSNPN; CDR2 reads SVGIG (reference sequence). The V end was cut by 1 base, the J end by 0 bases, with 11 bases between. The CDR3 contains 15 residues. Seattle's cohort entered during active infection and was followed longitudinally. Authors' data handling: Scientists estimated how many nucleated cells there were by amplifying reference gene primers. Sequencing used immunoSEQ multiplex PCR; TCRdb keeps in-frame clones, though not all of them. V, J and clone size reflect that table, while D and trimming were determined from the DNA. Of 96,000 or so clones in the sample, 81% were seen once.

The chain couples TRBV30 to TRBJ2-3; D may be TRBD1 (6 bases). The source is a man older than 75 with COVID-19, enrolled during active disease. Sequencing was carried out using peripheral blood. CDR3 amino acids: CAWSAGTLSTDTQYF. CDR3 nucleotides: TGTGCCTGGAGTGCGGGGACACTTAGCACAGATACGCAGTATTTT.